This T cell receptor beta chain was recovered during a study of cytomegalovirus exposure and HLA in healthy donors. This clone has just one count. Its specificity is unknown. PCR primers comprised 60 Vbeta and 13 Jbeta primers. Profiled with immunoSEQ multiplex PCR; TCRdb holds only in-frame clones, not every one. This table has approximately 190,000 clones, 82% appearing once. Whole-study results and caveats: Earlier analysis found most TCR beta V segments productive about 90% or about 30% of the time. Confirmation in vitro established that three CMV-associated chains were specific for CMV antigens. There were some public TCRs occurring in many donors, but most TCR sequences were rare.

There are 14 residues in the CDR3. Germline V gives CDR1 GTSNPN, CDR2 SVGIG (reference sequence). V gave up 2 bases and J gave up 7 bases; unmatched junction bases: 9. This chain uses TRBV30 with TRBJ2-5; TRBD1 matches 8 bases. The TCR was taken from a woman under 30 in good health and CMV-seronegative. Sequencing was done on a sample of PBMCs. The CDR3 region has the DNA TGTGCCTGGAGTCGGGTGACAGGGGTGGGGACCCAGTACTTC. Translation gives CAWSRVTGVGTQYF.